The clone carrying this T cell receptor beta chain came up a few times. The data derive from a study of blood T cells in healthy people across ages. Then a second PCR, running roughly 7 to 12 cycles, was carried out with a sample-barcoded 5' primer and a J-beta primer mix. MiXCR, applied by TCRdb to the 5' RACE reads, yields one record per CDR3 protein. The repertoire holds hundreds of thousands of distinct CDR3 sequences, with 40% to 45% as singletons. CDR1 is GTSNPN, CDR2 SVGIG, per germline (reference sequence). This CDR3 has 11 residues. V lost 0 bases and J lost 10, with 9 bases in between. The draw of peripheral blood yielded ten milliliters from each donor. Researchers isolated at least 6.5 million PBMCs per sample.

The source is a woman aged 55-69 years in good health. Sequences were obtained from blood. The chain joins TRBV30 to TRBJ1-2; D gene unclear. Written as DNA, the CDR3 is TGTGCCTGGAGTGTACGTAGGGACTACACCTTC. Translated: CAWSVRRDYTF. The full variable domain, in which reference TRBV30 and TRBJ1-2 provide the parts outside the CDR3, is SQTIHQWPATLVQPVGSPLSLECTVEGTSNPNLYWYRQAAGRGLQLLFYSVGIGQISSEVPQNLSASRPQDRQFILSSKKLLLSDSGFYLCAWSVRRDYTFGSGTRLTVV.